This T cell receptor beta chain was sequenced in a study of control samples from healthy donors and cancer patients. Trimming took off 4 bases at V and 2 bases at J, with 13 bases between the two ends. This CDR3 has 14 residues. Germline CDR1 SQVTM, CDR2 ANQGSEA. Clones were read by immunoSEQ multiplex PCR, and TCRdb kept only the in-frame ones, dropping some. The sample lists 45,000 to 60,000 clones, about 92% occurring once. Source material: PBMCs. This rearrangement joins TRBV29-1 to TRBJ2-3; D gene unclear. The origin of this receptor is a man aged 30-40 years with colorectal cancer. This CDR3 is CSVATTGDTDTQYF. CDR3 coding DNA: TGCAGCGTTGCAACCACTGGGGACACAGATACGCAGTATTTT.